This T cell receptor (beta chain) was identified during a study of response to subunit inactivated influenza vaccine. TCRdb re-called the RT-PCR reads with MiXCR, one entry per CDR3 protein. This table holds around 500,000 distinct CDR3 sequences, around 9.9% found once. Study-wide findings and caveats: Authors suggested that a seasonal influenza vaccination recruits few new T cells each time.

The CDR3 runs to 15 residues. The V end was cut by 4 bases, the J end by 0 bases, with 9 bases between. This clonotype was detected only a few times. Its target is not known. The chain has TRBV12-3 or TRBV12-4 and TRBJ1-4; no firm D call. This material consisted of PBMCs from blood, taken around seven weeks after vaccination. The receptor comes from a man aged 45-60 years who received an inactivated influenza vaccine. The CDR3 region is CASSSHAATNEKLFF. For the CDR3, the DNA is TGTGCCAGCAGTTCTCATGCAGCAACTAATGAAAAACTGTTTTTT.